This T cell receptor beta chain was identified during a study of Graves' ophthalmopathy and Graves' hyperthyroidism. Amplified material comprised TCR beta CDR3 regions derived from RNA transcripts. Scientists carried out first-round RT-PCR using HTBI primers and then a second-round multiplex PCR. Using its own MiXCR run on the multiplex PCR reads, TCRdb lists one record per CDR3 protein. Of about 700,000 distinct CDR3 sequences listed, about two fifths are singletons. V shed 4 bases, J shed 7 bases, and the junction held 7 bases outside the gene matches. Germline CDR1 reads SGHRS; CDR2 reads YFSETQ. This CDR3 has 14 amino acids.

The material sequenced was peripheral blood. The receptor comes from an adult man with Graves' ophthalmopathy. The chain carries TRBV5-1 and TRBJ2-2; 7 bases are shared with TRBD1. The CDR3, as DNA: TGCGCCAGCAGCCTTAGACAGGGTATCGGGGAGCTGTTTTTT. It codes for CASSLRQGIGELFF.